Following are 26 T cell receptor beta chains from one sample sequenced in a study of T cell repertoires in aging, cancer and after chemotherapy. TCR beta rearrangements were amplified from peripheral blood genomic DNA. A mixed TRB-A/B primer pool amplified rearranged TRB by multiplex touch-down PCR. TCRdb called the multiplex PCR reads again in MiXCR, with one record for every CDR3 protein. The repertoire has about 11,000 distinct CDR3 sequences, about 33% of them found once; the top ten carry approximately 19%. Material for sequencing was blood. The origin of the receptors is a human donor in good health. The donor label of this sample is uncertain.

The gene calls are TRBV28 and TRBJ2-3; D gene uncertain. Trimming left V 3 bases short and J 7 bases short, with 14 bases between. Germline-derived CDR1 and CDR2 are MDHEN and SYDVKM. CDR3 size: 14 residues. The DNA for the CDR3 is TGTGCCAGCAGTTTGCCACTCCGCGCGCATACGCAGTATTTT. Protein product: CASSLPLRAHTQYF.

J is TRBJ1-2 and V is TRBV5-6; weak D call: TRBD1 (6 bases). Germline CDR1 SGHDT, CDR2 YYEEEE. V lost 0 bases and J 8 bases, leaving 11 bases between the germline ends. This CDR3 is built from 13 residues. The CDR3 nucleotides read TGTGCCAGCAGCTTGGGACAGGTGATAGGCTACACCTTC. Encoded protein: CASSLGQVIGYTF.

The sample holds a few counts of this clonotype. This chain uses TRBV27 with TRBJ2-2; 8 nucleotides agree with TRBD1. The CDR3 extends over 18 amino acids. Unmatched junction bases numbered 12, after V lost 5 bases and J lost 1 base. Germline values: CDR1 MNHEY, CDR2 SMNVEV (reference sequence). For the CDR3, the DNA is TGTGCCAGCAGTCTCCTCCCCGACAGGGGCGGGAACACCGGGGAGCTGTTTTTT. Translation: CASSLLPDRGGNTGELFF.

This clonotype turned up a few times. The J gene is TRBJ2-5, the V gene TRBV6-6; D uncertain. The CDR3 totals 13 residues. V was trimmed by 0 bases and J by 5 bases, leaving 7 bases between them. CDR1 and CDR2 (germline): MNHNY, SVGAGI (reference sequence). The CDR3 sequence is CASSYSYSETQYF. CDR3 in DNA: TGTGCCAGCAGTTACTCCTACTCGGAGACCCAGTACTTC.

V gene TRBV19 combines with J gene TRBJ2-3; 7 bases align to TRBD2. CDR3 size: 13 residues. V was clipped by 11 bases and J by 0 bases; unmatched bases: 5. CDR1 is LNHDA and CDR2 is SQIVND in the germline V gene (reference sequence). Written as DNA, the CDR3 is TGTGCCTCCGCGGGGGTTAGCACAGATACGCAGTATTTT. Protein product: CASAGVSTDTQYF.

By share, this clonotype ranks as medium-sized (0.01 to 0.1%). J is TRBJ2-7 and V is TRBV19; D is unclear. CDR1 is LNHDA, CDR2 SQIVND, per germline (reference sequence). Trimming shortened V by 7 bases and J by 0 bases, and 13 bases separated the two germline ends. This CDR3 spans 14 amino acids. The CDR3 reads CASKSFWSSYEQYF. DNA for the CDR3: TGTGCCAGTAAAAGTTTTTGGAGCTCCTACGAGCAGTACTTC.

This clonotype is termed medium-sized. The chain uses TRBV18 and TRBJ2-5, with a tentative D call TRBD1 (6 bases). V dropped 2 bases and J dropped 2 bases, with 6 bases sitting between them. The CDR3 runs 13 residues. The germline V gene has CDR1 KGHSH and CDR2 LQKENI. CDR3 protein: CASSPGQQETQYF. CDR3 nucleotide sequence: TGTGCCAGCTCACCAGGACAGCAAGAGACCCAGTACTTC.

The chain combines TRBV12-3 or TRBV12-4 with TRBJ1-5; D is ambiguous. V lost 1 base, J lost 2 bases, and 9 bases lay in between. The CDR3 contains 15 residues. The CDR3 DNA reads TGTGCCAGCAGTTTAGGAAATCGGCGCAATCAGCCCCAGCATTTT. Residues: CASSLGNRRNQPQHF.

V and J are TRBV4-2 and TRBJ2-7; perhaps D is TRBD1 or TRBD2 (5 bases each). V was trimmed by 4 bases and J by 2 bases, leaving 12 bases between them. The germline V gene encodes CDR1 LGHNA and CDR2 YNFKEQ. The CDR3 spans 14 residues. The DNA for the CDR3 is TGTGCCAGCAGCCCCAGAGGGGTAGCCTACGAGCAGTACTTC. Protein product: CASSPRGVAYEQYF.

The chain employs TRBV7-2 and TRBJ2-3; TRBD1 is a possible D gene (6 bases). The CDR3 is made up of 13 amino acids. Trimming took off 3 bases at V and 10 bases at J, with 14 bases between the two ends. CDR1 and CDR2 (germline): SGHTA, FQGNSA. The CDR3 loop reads CASSFPPRQAQYF. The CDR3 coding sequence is TGTGCCAGCAGCTTCCCCCCTAGACAGGCGCAGTATTTT.

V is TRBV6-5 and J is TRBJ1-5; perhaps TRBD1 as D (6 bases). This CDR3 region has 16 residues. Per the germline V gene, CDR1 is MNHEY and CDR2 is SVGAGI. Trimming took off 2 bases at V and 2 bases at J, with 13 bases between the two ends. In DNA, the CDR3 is TGTGCCAGCAGTTACGAGTCTGGACAGCGCAATCAGCCCCAGCATTTT. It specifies CASSYESGQRNQPQHF.

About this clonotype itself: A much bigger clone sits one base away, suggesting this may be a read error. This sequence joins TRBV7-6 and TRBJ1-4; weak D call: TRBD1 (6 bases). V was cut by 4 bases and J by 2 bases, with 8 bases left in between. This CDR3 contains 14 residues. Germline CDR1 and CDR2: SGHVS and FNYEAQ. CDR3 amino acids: CASSSTGTNEKLFF. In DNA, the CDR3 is TGTGCCAGCAGCTCCACAGGGACTAATGAAAAACTGTTTTTT.

CDR3 DNA: TGTGCCAGCAGCTCCGGGATCTTCTACGAGCAGTACTTC. Its translation is CASSSGIFYEQYF. This chain uses TRBV6-5 with TRBJ2-7, with TRBD2 as a possible D gene (5 bases). This CDR3 contains 13 residues. Germline CDR1 MNHEY, CDR2 SVGAGI. V lost 6 bases to trimming and J lost 3 bases, with 12 bases between them.

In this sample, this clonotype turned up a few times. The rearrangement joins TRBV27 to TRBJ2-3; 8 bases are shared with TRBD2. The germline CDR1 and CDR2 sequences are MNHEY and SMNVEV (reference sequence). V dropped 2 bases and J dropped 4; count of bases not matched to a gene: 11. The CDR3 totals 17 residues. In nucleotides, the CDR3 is TGTGCCAGCAGTTTACAAACACGGGGGGGCGGCGCAGATACGCAGTATTTT. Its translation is CASSLQTRGGGADTQYF.

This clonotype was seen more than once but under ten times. The CDR3 region has the DNA TGTGCCAGCTCACCGTGGACTAGCGGGGGCAATGAGCAGTTCTTC. Translation: CASSPWTSGGNEQFF. The chain recombines TRBV18 with TRBJ2-1, with 13 nucleotides matching TRBD2. Germline CDR1 and CDR2: KGHSH and LQKENI. CDR3 size: 15 residues. The V and J ends lost 3 bases and 6 bases, in that order; junction bases with no gene match: 2.

The DNA for the CDR3 is TGTGCCAGCAGTCCCGGGGACAGCACCGTAGGTTTCTTT. Amino acid sequence: CASSPGDSTVGFF. The chain is built from TRBV27 and TRBJ1-1; TRBD1 aligns across 7 bases. Trimming at V came to 5 bases and at J to 13 bases, leaving 13 bases not matched to a gene. CDR3 size: 13 residues. From germline, CDR1 is MNHEY and CDR2 SMNVEV (reference sequence).

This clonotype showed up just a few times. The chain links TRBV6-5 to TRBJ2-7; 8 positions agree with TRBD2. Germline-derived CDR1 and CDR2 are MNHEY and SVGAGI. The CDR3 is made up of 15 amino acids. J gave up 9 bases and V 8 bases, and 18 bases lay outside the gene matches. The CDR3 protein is CASSAPGTRSSRQYF. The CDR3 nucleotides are TGTGCCAGCTCCGCCCCCGGGACTAGGTCGTCACGGCAGTACTTC.

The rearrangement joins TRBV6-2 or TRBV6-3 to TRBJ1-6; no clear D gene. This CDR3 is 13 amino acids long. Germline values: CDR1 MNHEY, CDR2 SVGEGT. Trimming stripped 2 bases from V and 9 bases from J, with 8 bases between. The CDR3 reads CASSYGAFSPLHF. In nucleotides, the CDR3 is TGTGCCAGCAGTTACGGAGCTTTTTCACCCCTCCACTTT.

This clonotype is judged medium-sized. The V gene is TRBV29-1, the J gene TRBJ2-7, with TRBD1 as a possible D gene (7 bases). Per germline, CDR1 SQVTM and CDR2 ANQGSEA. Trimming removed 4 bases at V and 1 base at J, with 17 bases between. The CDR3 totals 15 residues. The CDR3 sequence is CSVAGGRGSSYEQYF. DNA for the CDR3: TGCAGCGTTGCCGGGGGCAGGGGGTCGTCCTACGAGCAGTACTTC.

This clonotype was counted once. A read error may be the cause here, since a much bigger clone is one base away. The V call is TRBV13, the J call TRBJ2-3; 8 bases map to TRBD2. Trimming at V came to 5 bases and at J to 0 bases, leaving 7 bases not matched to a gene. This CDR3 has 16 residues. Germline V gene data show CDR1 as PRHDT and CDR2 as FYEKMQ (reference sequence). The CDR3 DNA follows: TGTGCCAGCAGCCTCCGGGGGGGGACGAGCACAGATACGCAGTATTTT. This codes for CASSLRGGTSTDTQYF.

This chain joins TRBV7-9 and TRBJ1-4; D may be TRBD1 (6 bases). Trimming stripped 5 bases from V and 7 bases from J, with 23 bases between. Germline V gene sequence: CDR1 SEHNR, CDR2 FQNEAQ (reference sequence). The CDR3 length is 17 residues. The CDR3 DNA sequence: TGTGCCAGCAGCAAACAGGGAGGACTGAGGGGGGGTGAAAAACTGTTTTTT. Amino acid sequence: CASSKQGGLRGGEKLFF. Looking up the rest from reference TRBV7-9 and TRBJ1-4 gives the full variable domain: DTGVSQNPRHKITKRGQNVTFRCDPISEHNRLYWYRQTLGQGPEFLTYFQNEAQLEKSRLLSDRFSAERPKGSFSTLEIQRTEQGDSAMYLCASSKQGGLRGGEKLFFGSGTQLSVL.

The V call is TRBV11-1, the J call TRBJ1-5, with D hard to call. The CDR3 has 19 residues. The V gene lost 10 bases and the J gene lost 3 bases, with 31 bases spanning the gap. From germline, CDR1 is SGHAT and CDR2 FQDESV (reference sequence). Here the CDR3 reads CATPGEAYPKRAYNQPQHF. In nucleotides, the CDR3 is TGTGCCACCCCTGGGGAGGCGTATCCTAAGCGGGCTTACAATCAGCCCCAGCATTTT. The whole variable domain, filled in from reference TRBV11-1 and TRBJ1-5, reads EAEVAQSPRYKITEKSQAVAFWCDPISGHATLYWYRQILGQGPELLVQFQDESVVDDSQLPKDRFSAERLKGVDSTLKIQPAELGDSAMYLCATPGEAYPKRAYNQPQHFGDGTRLSIL.

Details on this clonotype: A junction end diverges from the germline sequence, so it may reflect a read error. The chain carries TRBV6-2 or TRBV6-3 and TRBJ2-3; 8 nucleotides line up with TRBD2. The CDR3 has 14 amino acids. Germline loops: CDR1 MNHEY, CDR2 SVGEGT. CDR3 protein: CASSRREVTDMQYF. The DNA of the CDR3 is TGTGCCAGCAGTCGGCGGGAGGTCACAGATATGCAGTATTTT.

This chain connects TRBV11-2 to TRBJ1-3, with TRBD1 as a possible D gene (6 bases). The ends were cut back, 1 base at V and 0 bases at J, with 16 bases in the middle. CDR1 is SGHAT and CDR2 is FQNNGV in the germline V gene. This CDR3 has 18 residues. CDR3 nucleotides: TGTGCCAGCAGCTTAGTCAGTGGGACATCAGCCTCTGGAAACACCATATATTTT. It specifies CASSLVSGTSASGNTIYF.

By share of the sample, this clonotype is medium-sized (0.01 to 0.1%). This CDR3 is CASSLPGQGYNEQFF. The DNA for the CDR3 is TGTGCCAGCAGCTTACCGGGACAGGGATACAATGAGCAGTTCTTC. The genes are TRBV5-4 and TRBJ2-1; 9 positions match TRBD1. The CDR3 length is 15 residues. From germline, CDR1 is SGHNT and CDR2 YYREEE (reference sequence). With V trimmed by 2 bases and J by 4 bases, 4 bases remained unmatched.

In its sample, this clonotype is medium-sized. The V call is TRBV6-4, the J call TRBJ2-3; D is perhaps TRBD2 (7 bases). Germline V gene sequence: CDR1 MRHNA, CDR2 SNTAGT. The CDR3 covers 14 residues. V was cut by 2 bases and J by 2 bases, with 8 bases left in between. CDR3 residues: CASSDGGATDTQYF. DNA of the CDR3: TGTGCCAGCAGTGACGGGGGGGCCACAGATACGCAGTATTTT.